This is a list of T cell receptor beta chains from one sample in a study of T-cell reconstitution after alpha-beta-depleted transplantation in children. TCRdb reanalysed the PCR reads using MiXCR and keeps one entry per CDR3 protein. This table has around 240,000 distinct CDR3 sequences, approximately 9.7% appearing once. The source material was PBMCs from the stem cell graft donor, sampled from the stem cell graft. These receptors were collected from a human donor who donated a stem cell graft to a child with SCID. CDR3s include the opening cysteine and the closing phenylalanine or tryptophan. Each record gives: D gene, J gene, V gene, CDR3 protein. D genes are given only for firm matches.

- TRBJ2-1 TRBV24-1 CATSDDSVPPYYNEQFF
- TRBJ2-5 TRBV15 CATSSQGILQQETQYF
- TRBJ1-5 TRBV12-3/TRBV12-4 CASSLEGRKSNQPQHF
- TRBJ1-1 TRBV19 CASSDRPNTEAFF
- TRBJ2-7 TRBV6-1 CASHPPGTYEQYF
- TRBJ2-5 TRBV7-6 CASSLAGELETQYF
- TRBJ2-7 TRBV5-1 CASSLEGQASYEQYF
- TRBJ2-7 TRBV20-1 CSARVAEYEQYF
TRBD1 TRBJ2-4 TRBV18 CASSPPGTDKNIQYF
- TRBJ1-4 TRBV20-1 CSARDQQGGEKLFF
- TRBJ1-1 TRBV5-1 CASSPGWRMNTEAFF
TRBD1 TRBJ1-1 TRBV5-1 CASSSTGPVEAFF
TRBD1 TRBJ2-6 TRBV7-3 CASSKTGQSSGANVLTF
TRBD2 TRBJ2-7 TRBV29-1 CSVILRGADYEQYF
- TRBJ2-6 TRBV5-1 CASSLAPREVLILGSGANVLTF
- TRBJ2-7 TRBV4-3 CASSQDWDMTYEQYF
- TRBJ2-3 TRBV6-2/TRBV6-3 CASSYSWRSTDTQYF
- TRBJ2-5 TRBV5-5 CASSWTVGQQTETQYF
- TRBJ2-5 TRBV29-1 CSLAQRETQYF
- TRBJ2-2 TRBV5-1 CASSAPEMNTGELFF
TRBD1 TRBJ1-3 TRBV19 CASSTGSSGNTIYF
- TRBJ2-7 TRBV12-3/TRBV12-4 CASSFRDGSYEQYF
- TRBJ1-5 TRBV7-2 CASSLAFWDQPQHF
- TRBJ2-6 TRBV7-9 CASSPIASSGANVLTF
TRBD2 TRBJ2-2 TRBV3-1 CASSHGLAGGSNTGELFF
TRBD1 TRBJ2-5 TRBV5-1 CASAFGTGGAVFETQYF
- TRBJ2-1 TRBV6-2/TRBV6-3 CASSYSGTFHSYNEQFF
- TRBJ2-3 TRBV20-1 CSAAAKRRTDTQYF
- TRBJ2-5 TRBV10-3 CAISDRETQYF
TRBD1 TRBJ2-7 TRBV5-5 CASSPGTAPYEQYF
- TRBJ1-5 TRBV20-1 CSTGTSNQPQHF
- TRBJ2-7 TRBV15 CATSRDLGQDSYEQYF
- TRBJ1-6 TRBV6-1 CPSSRGSQEFSSPLHF
- TRBJ2-3 TRBV7-3 CASSLVRPSAGANTDTQYF
- TRBJ1-5 TRBV12-3/TRBV12-4 CASSLSESGTQHF
TRBD1 TRBJ2-5 TRBV6-1 CASSPQGASRETQYF